The T cell receptor (beta chain) under discussion was sequenced for a study of T cell responses to AZD1222 COVID-19 vaccine. Turning to the study itself: Pooled samples include second doses given at about 4 or 12 weeks. Notes on the study in general: It was only after the peak T cell response that any repertoires were sampled. Baseline testing showed seropositivity in only a handful of AZD1222 recipients. Donors skewed white British and female; clonal diversity was possibly underestimated.

TCRdb's table, derived via immunoSEQ multiplex PCR, lists solely in-frame clones and lacks some. The data hold roughly 140,000 clones, with roughly 90% observed a single time. In the case of this clone: No antigen is known for it. At one of its ends the junction is not consistent with the germline gene, which may arise from a read error.

The CDR3 is 16 amino acids. Looked up from germline, CDR1 is SGHDN and CDR2 is FVKESK. The sequences come from peripheral blood, collected on day 0 of AZD1222 vaccination. The receptor's source is an adult in good health. The V and J genes are TRBV14 and TRBJ1-6, with 7 bases fitting TRBD1. The CDR3 spells CVSSPRAGQSNSPLHF. DNA for the CDR3: TGTGTCAGCAGCCCCAGGGCGGGACAGAGTAATTCACCCCTCCACTTT.